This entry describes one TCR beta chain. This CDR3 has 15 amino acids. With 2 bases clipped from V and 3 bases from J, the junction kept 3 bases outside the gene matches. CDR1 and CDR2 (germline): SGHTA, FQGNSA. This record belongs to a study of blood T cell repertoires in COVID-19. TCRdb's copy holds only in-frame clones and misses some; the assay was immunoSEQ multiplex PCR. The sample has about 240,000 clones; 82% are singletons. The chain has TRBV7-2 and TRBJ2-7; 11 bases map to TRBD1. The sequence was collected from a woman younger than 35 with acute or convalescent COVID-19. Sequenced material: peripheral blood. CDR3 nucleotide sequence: TGTGCCAGCAGCTTATCCGGGACAGGGGGCTACGAGCAGTACTTC. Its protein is CASSLSGTGGYEQYF.